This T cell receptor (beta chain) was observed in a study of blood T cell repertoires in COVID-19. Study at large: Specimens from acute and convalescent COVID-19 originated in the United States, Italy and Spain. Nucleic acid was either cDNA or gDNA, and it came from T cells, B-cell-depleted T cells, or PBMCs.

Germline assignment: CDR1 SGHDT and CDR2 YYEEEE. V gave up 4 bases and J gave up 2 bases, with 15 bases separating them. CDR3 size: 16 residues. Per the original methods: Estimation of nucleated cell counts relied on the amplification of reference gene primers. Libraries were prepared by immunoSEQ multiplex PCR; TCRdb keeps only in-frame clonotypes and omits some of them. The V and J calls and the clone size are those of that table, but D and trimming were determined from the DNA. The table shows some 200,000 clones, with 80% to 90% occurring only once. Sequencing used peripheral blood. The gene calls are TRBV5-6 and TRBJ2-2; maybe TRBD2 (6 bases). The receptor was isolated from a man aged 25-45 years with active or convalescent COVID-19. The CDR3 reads CASSLRAGLNTGELFF. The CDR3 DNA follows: TGTGCCAGCAGCCTAAGAGCGGGTCTAAACACCGGGGAGCTGTTTTTT.